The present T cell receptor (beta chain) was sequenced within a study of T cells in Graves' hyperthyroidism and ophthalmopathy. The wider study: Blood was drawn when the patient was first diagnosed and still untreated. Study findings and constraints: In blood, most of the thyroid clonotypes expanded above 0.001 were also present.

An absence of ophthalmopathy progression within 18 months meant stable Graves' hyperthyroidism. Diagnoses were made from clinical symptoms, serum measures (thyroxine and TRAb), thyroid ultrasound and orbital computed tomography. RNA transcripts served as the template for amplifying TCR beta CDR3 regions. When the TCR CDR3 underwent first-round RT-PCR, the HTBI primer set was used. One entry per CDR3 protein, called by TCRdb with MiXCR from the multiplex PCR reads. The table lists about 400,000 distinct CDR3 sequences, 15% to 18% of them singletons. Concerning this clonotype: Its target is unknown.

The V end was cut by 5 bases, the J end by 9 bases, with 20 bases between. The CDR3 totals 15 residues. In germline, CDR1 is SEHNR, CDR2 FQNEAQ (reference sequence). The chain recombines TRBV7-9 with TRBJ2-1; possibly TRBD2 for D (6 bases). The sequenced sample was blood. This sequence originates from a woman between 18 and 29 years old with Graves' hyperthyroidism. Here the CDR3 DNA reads TGTGCCAGCAGCAAGACCCCCCCGGGGGTGGGTGAGCAGTTCTTC. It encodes CASSKTPPGVGEQFF.